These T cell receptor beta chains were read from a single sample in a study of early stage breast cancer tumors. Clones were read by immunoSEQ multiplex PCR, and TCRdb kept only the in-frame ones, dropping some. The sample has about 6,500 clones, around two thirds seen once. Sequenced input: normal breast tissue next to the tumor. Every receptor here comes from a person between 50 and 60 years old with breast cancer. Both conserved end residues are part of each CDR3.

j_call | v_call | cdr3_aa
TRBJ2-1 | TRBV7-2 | CASSSSDYNEQFF
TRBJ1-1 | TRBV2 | CASSPIGAEMNTEAFF
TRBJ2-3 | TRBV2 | CASSDSSSTDTQYF
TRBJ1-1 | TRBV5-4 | CASSLNPTREAANTEAFF
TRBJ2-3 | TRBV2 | CASKAEYTQYF
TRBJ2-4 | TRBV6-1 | CASSDSAASIAKNIQYF
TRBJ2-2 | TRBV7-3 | CASSRLAANTGELFF
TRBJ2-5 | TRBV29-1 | CSVAGLETQYF
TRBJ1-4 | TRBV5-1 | CASSLEGGDLFF
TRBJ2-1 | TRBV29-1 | CSADGSSYNEQFF
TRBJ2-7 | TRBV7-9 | CASSLVGDEQYF
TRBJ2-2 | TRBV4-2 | CASSQGMGGYGELFF
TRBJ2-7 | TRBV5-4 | CASSKTGGGVSYEQYF
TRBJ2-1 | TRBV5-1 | CASSLGAGGSYNEQFF
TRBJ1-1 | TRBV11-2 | CASSLDGRDRYTEAFF
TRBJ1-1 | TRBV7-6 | CASSSRQGRNTEAFF
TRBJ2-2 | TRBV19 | CASRGLAGGPSGELFF
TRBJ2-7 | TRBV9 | CASSPGPYSYEQYF
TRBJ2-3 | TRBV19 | CASSIVTGSGDTQYF
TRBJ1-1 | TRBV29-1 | CSVEKGQHTEAFF
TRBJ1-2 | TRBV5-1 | CASSHLQGADYGYTF
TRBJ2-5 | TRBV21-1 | CASSLGQGCRETQYF
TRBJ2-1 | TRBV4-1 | CASSQGDHNEQFF
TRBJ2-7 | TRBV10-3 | CAISALAGTYEQYF
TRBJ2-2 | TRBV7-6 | CASRGQPNTGELFF
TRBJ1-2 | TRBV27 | CASAIGGDYGYTF
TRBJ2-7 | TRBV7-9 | CASSFRGSSSYEQYF
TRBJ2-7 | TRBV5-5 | CASSSLAGVAYEQYF
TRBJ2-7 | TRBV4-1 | CASSLAWQGSYEQYF
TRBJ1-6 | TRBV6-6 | CASSTGQGPLHF
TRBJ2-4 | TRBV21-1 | CASSNKGVRREGAKNIQYF
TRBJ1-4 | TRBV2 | CASSDSGGTNEKLFF
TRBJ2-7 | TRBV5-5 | CASSFVGGSSHEQYF
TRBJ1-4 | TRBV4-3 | CASSPEVTPDEKLFF
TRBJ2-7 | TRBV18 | CASSPPTAGSNEQYF
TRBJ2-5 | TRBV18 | CASSPPTLLAGGETQYF
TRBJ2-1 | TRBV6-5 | CASRTSGGNNEQFF
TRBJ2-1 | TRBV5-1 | CASSSPSSGFYNEQFF
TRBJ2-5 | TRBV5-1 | CASSLALAGLETQYF
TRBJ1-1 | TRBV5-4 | CASSLVFLQGGGTEAFF
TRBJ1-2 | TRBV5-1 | CASSLLTGDYGYTF
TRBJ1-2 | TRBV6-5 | CASSPLGGHDGYTF
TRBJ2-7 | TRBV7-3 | CASSLGPPDEQYF
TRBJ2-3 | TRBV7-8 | CASSLNARGSTDTQYF
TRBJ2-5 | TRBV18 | CASSPNSQETQYF
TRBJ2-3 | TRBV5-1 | CANGTSGREGPDTQYF
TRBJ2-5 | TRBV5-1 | CASRPTVSVQETQYF
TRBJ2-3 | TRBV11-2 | CASSPRFGSGVTDTQYF
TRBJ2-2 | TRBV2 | CASRGRRETELFF
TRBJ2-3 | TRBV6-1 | CASSEWARGGTDTQYF
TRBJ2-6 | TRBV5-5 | CASSQDIGSGANVLTF
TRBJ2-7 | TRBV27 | CASTPGTGFYEQYF
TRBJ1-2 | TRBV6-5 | CASSYSGQGWGYYTF